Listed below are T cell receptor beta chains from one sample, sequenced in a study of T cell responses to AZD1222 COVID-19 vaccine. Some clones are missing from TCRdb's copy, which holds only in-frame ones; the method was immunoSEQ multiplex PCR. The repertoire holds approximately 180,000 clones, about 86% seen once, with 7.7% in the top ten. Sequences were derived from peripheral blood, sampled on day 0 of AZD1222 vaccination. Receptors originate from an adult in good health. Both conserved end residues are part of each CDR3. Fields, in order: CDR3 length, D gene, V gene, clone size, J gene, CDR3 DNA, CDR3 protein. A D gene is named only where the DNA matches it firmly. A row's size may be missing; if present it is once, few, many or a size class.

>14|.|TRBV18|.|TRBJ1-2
TGTGCCAGCTCAACCAACAGGGCCGCGTATGGCTACACCTTC
CASSTNRAAYGYTF
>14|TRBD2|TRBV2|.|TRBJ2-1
TGTGCCAGCAATCAACTAGCGGGGGTGAATGAGCAGTTCTTC
CASNQLAGVNEQFF
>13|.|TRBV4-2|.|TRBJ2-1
TGTGCCAGCAGAGGGACTGGAGACAATGAGCAGTTCTTC
CASRGTGDNEQFF
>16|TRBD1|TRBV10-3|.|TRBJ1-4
TGTGCCATCAGCCAGGGGGCGCAGCTCCTAAATGAAAAACTGTTTTTT
CAISQGAQLLNEKLFF
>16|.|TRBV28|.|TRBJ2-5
TGTGCCAGCAGCCGTCCTGGGGCAGGGATGGTGGAGACCCAGTACTTC
CASSRPGAGMVETQYF
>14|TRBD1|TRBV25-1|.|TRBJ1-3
TGTGCCAGCAGCCCGACAGGGACTGGAAACACCATATATTTT
CASSPTGTGNTIYF
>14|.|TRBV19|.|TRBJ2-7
TGTGCCAGTAGTAAGGGTCGCGATTCCTACGAGCAGTACTTC
CASSKGRDSYEQYF
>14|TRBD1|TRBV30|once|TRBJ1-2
TGTGCCTGGAGTGAAGTGGGGACAGGAAATGGCTACACCTTC
CAWSEVGTGNGYTF
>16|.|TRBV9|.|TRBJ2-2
TGTGCCAGCAGCGTAGTAGGGGCCGGAAACACCGGGGAGCTGTTTTTT
CASSVVGAGNTGELFF
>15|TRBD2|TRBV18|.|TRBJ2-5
TGTGCCAGCTCACCAACGGCGGGGGGGCTCGAGACCCAGTACTTC
CASSPTAGGLETQYF
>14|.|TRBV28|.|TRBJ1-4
TGTGCCAGCAGTACTAATGGATGGAATGAAAAACTGTTTTTT
CASSTNGWNEKLFF
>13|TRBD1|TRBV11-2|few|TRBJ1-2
TGTGCCAGCAGCGTAGGACAGGGCTATGGCTACACCTTC
CASSVGQGYGYTF
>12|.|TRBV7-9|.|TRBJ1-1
TGTGCCAGCAGCTTGGGTTACAATGAAGCTTTCTTT
CASSLGYNEAFF
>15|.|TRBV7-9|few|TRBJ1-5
TGTGCCAGCAGCTCCGCGGGACATGGCAATCAGCCCCAGCATTTT
CASSSAGHGNQPQHF
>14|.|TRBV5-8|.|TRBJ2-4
TGTGCCAGCAGCTTGGAGACAGTGGGAAACATTCAGTACTTC
CASSLETVGNIQYF
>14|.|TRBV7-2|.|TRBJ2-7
TGTGCCAGCAGCTTACAAGGTCGATCCTACGAGCAGTACTTC
CASSLQGRSYEQYF
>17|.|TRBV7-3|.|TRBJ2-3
TGTGCCAGCAGCTCTTATACGGGCGATTCTAGCACAGATACGCAGTATTTT
CASSSYTGDSSTDTQYF
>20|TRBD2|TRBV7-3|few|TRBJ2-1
TGTGCCAGCAGTATCACCGGACTAGCGGGGGCCTTGAGCTCCTACAATGAGCAGTTCTTC
CASSITGLAGALSSYNEQFF
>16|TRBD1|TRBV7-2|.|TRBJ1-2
TGTGCCAGCAGCTTAGACAGGGGGGCGGCTAGCTATGGCTACACCTTC
CASSLDRGAASYGYTF
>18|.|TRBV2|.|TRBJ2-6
TGTGCCAGCATGTGGGCACCACACGAAGTCTCTGGGGCCAACGTCCTGACTTTC
CASMWAPHEVSGANVLTF
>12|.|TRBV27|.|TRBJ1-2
TGTGCCAGCAGTAGGGGACGGGATGGCTACACCTTC
CASSRGRDGYTF
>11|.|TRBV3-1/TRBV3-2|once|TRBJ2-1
TGTGCCAGCGAAGGCTACAATGAGCAGTTCTTC
CASEGYNEQFF
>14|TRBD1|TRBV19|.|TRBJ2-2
TGTGCCAGTAGTTCCCACAGGGGCGCCGGGGAGCTGTTTTTT
CASSSHRGAGELFF
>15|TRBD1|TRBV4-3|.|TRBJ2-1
TGCGCCAGCAGCCAAGTCGGACAGGGATTAAATGAGCAGTTCTTC
CASSQVGQGLNEQFF
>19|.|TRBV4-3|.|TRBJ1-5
TGCGCCAGCAGCCAAGATCGGGGTTTGGTAGGGACTAGCAATCAGCCCCAGCATTTT
CASSQDRGLVGTSNQPQHF
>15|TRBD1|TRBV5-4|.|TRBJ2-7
TGTGCCAGCAGCCGAGACAGGGATAAAGCCTACGAGCAGTACTTC
CASSRDRDKAYEQYF
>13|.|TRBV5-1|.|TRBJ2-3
TGCGCCAGCAGCTTAATACCCACAGATACGCAGTATTTT
CASSLIPTDTQYF
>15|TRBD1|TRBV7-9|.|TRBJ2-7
TGTGCCAGCAGCTTGACCGGGACAGGGCTGTACGAGCAGTACTTC
CASSLTGTGLYEQYF
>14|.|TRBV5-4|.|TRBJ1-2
TGTGCCAGCAGCCAAAGTACAAGAAACTATGGCTACACCTTC
CASSQSTRNYGYTF
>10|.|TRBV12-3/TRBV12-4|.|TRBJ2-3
TGTGCCAGCACCCTCTTTACGCAGTATTTT
CASTLFTQYF
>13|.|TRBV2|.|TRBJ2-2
TGTGCCAGCAAAGCAGGGGACACCGGGGAGCTGTTTTTT
CASKAGDTGELFF
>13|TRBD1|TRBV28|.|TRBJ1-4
TGTGCCAGCAGTTTTGCAGGGGGAGAAAAACTGTTTTTT
CASSFAGGEKLFF
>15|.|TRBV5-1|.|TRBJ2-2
TGCGCCAGCGAATCAGGGGCCATGGACACCGGGGAGCTGTTTTTT
CASESGAMDTGELFF
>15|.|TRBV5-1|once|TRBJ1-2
TGCGCCAGCAGCTCCTCGGACACGGAAGCGTTATGCTACACCTTC
CASSSSDTEALCYTF
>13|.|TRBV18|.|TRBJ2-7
TGTGCCAGCTCACCGACAGCTACCTACGAGCAGTACTTC
CASSPTATYEQYF
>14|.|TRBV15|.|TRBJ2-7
TGTGCCACCAGCACAGCGATGGGGTTCTACGAGCAGTACTTC
CATSTAMGFYEQYF